Presented here are 20 T cell receptor beta chains from one specimen sequenced in a study of shared clonotypes between healthy human individuals. Assay: immunoSEQ multiplex PCR; the TCRdb copy retains only in-frame clones and omits some. This table has 2 million to 2.5 million clones, approximately 96% appearing once. The sample comprised naive CD4+ T cells sorted from blood. Subset: CD45RA+ positively selected. The receptors originated from a man aged 18 to 29 in good health.

The V call is TRBV7-2, the J call TRBJ2-5; no firm D call. Per germline, CDR1 SGHTA and CDR2 FQGNSA. V was trimmed by 1 base and J by 5 bases, leaving 11 bases between them. The CDR3 spans 14 residues. The CDR3, as DNA: TGTGCCAGCAGCTTAGTACTTCCCACGGAGACCCAGTACTTC. Its protein product is CASSLVLPTETQYF.

V usage is TRBV7-2 and J usage is TRBJ1-6; D remains ambiguous. V was cut by 1 base and J by 5 bases, with 6 bases left in between. This CDR3 contains 14 residues. Germline V gene data show CDR1 as SGHTA and CDR2 as FQGNSA. The CDR3 is CASSLEPHNSPLHF. In nucleotides, the CDR3 is TGTGCCAGCAGCTTAGAACCTCATAATTCACCCCTCCACTTT. Variable domain in full (rest from reference TRBV7-2 and TRBJ1-6): GAGVSQSPSNKVTEKGKDVELRCDPISGHTALYWYRQSLGQGLEFLIYFQGNSAPDKSGLPSDRFSAERTGGSVSTLTIQRTQQEDSAVYLCASSLEPHNSPLHFGNGTRLTVT.

V and J are TRBV7-9 and TRBJ2-2, with D uncertain. V dropped 4 bases and J dropped 3 bases, with 3 bases sitting between them. The CDR3 loop spans 12 amino acids. Germline CDR1 is SEHNR and CDR2 is FQNEAQ (reference sequence). CDR3 coding DNA: TGTGCCAGCAGCTACCACACCGGGGAGCTGTTTTTT. Protein product: CASSYHTGELFF.

The chain joins TRBV2 to TRBJ2-2, with a weak D call TRBD1 (7 bases). The V end lost 6 bases, the J end lost 0 bases, and 11 bases lay between the germline ends. This CDR3 is 15 amino acids long. Germline CDR1 reads SNHLY; CDR2 reads FYNNEI. This CDR3 is CASSRGEPNTGELFF. CDR3 DNA: TGTGCCAGCAGCAGGGGGGAACCGAACACCGGGGAGCTGTTTTTT.

The genes are TRBV30 and TRBJ2-2; D possibly corresponds to TRBD2 (5 bases). The ends were cut back, 4 bases at V and 7 bases at J, with 13 bases in the middle. The CDR3 is made up of 13 amino acids. Germline lookup yields CDR1 GTSNPN and CDR2 SVGIG (reference sequence). The CDR3 is CAWITAGGGELFF. The CDR3 bases are TGTGCCTGGATTACTGCTGGAGGCGGGGAGCTGTTTTTT.

The genes are TRBV28 and TRBJ1-1, with D hard to call. CDR3 length: 11 amino acids. V was clipped by 4 bases and J by 8 bases, with 8 bases between them. Germline loops: CDR1 MDHEN, CDR2 SYDVKM. The CDR3 loop is CASSSRWEAFF. CDR3 nucleotide sequence: TGTGCCAGCAGTTCGCGGTGGGAAGCTTTCTTT.

The chain carries TRBV7-2 and TRBJ1-2; 7 nucleotides match TRBD1. V was clipped by 5 bases and J by 10 bases; unmatched bases: 10. Germline V gene sequence: CDR1 SGHTA, CDR2 FQGNSA. The CDR3 is made up of 13 amino acids. The CDR3 sequence: CASSITRDSLYTF. As DNA, the CDR3 is TGTGCCAGCAGCATAACCAGGGACAGTCTCTACACCTTC.

A single count supports this clone. A junction end diverges from the germline sequence, so it may reflect a read error. The chain has TRBV27 and TRBJ2-7; the match to TRBD2 covers 7 bases. The germline V gene encodes CDR1 MNHEY and CDR2 SMNVEV (reference sequence). This CDR3 is built from 15 residues. The CDR3, as DNA: TGTGCCAGCAAGGAGGGAGAAGCGGGGACCACACAGAAGAACTTC. Its translation is CASKEGEAGTTQKNF.

This clone has just one count. This rearrangement joins TRBV5-5 to TRBJ1-6, with D perhaps matching TRBD1 (6 bases). The CDR3 is 14 residues long. Per the germline V gene, CDR1 is SGHKS and CDR2 is YYEKEE (reference sequence). V was shortened by 4 bases and J by 11 bases, with 16 bases between the two germline ends. The CDR3 sequence is CASSLRQVGAPLHF. Written as DNA, the CDR3 is TGTGCCAGCAGCCTAAGACAGGTCGGTGCACCCCTCCACTTT.

The rearrangement uses TRBV18 and TRBJ1-4; D remains unclear. The V gene's germline CDR1 is KGHSH and CDR2 LQKENI. The CDR3 loop spans 12 amino acids. Trimming pared 6 bases from V and 7 bases from J, leaving 9 bases between. The CDR3 region is CASSEKGEKLFF. The CDR3 DNA reads as TGTGCCAGCTCCGAAAAGGGTGAAAAACTGTTTTTT.

CDR3 in amino acids: CASSPGLIEQYF. CDR3 nucleotide sequence: TGTGCCAGCAGTCCGGGACTAATAGAGCAGTACTTC. The chain couples TRBV6-6 to TRBJ2-7; 7 bases align to TRBD2. V gave up 5 bases and J gave up 7 bases; unmatched junction bases: 5. The CDR3 totals 12 residues. Germline-derived CDR1 and CDR2 are MNHNY and SVGAGI (reference sequence).

The V and J genes are TRBV28 and TRBJ2-3, with D tentatively TRBD2 (5 bases). Trimming took 4 bases from V and 1 from J, leaving 12 bases between them. CDR1 is MDHEN, CDR2 SYDVKM, per germline. This CDR3 is 15 amino acids long. The CDR3 spells CASSSIARGTDTQYF. CDR3 nucleotide sequence: TGTGCCAGCAGTTCCATAGCGAGAGGCACAGATACGCAGTATTTT.

V and J are TRBV18 and TRBJ2-3, with D possibly TRBD2 on 5 matching bases. With 6 bases removed from V and 3 bases from J, the gap between germline ends came to 10 bases. CDR3 length: 13 amino acids. Germline V CDR1 and CDR2: KGHSH, LQKENI. The CDR3 loop reads CASSRRETDTQYF. CDR3 nucleotide sequence: TGTGCCAGCTCCCGAAGGGAGACAGATACGCAGTATTTT. The full variable domain, in which reference TRBV18 and TRBJ2-3 provide the parts outside the CDR3, is NAGVMQNPRHLVRRRGQEARLRCSPMKGHSHVYWYRQLPEEGLKFMVYLQKENIIDESGMPKERFSAEFPKEGPSILRIQQVVRGDSAAYFCASSRRETDTQYFGPGTRLTVL.

The chain's CDR3 is CSVVGDRDTDTQYF. The CDR3 DNA is TGCAGCGTTGTTGGTGACAGGGACACAGATACGCAGTATTTT. The chain recombines TRBV29-1 with TRBJ2-3, with 7 bases fitting TRBD1. Germline V gene lookup returns CDR1 SQVTM and CDR2 ANQGSEA. The J segment lost 2 bases and the V segment lost 4 bases, leaving 6 bases of the junction unmatched. The CDR3 consists of 14 residues.

This chain connects TRBV30 to TRBJ1-6, with D uncertain. CDR1 is GTSNPN and CDR2 is SVGIG in the germline V gene (reference sequence). V gave up 2 bases and J gave up 7 bases, with 15 bases separating them. This CDR3 contains 15 residues. CDR3 in DNA: TGTGCCTGGAGTCCGATCTACAGTTTGAATTCACCCCTCCACTTT. Translation gives CAWSPIYSLNSPLHF.

The chain has TRBV27 and TRBJ2-7; a weak D match, TRBD2 (6 bases). The V and J ends lost 5 bases and 5 bases respectively, with 19 bases between them. The CDR3 extends over 15 amino acids. The germline V gene has CDR1 MNHEY and CDR2 SMNVEV (reference sequence). DNA for the CDR3: TGTGCCAGCAGTCTCGGGGGAGGCCTTTGGAACGAGCAGTACTTC. Its translation is CASSLGGGLWNEQYF.

The count of this clone is one. The chain is built from TRBV7-2 and TRBJ1-2; D is perhaps TRBD1 (6 bases). The CDR3 contains 17 residues. V was pared by 5 bases and J by 5 bases, with 24 bases between. Germline CDR1 reads SGHTA; CDR2 reads FQGNSA. This CDR3 reads CASSRRQAPTGAYGYTF. As DNA, the CDR3 is TGTGCCAGCAGCCGTCGACAGGCCCCGACTGGGGCATATGGCTACACCTTC.

V gene TRBV6-4 combines with J gene TRBJ1-5, with D unresolved. This CDR3 spans 15 amino acids. Trimming cost V 8 bases and J 0 bases, with 14 bases left between them. CDR1 and CDR2 (germline): MRHNA, SNTAGT. The DNA for the CDR3 is TGTGCCAGCCGGGAGGCCTGGGATAGCAATCAGCCCCAGCATTTT. Translated, it gives CASREAWDSNQPQHF.

The V call is TRBV5-1, the J call TRBJ1-1; D possibly corresponds to TRBD1 (6 bases). CDR1 and CDR2 from the germline V gene are SGHRS and YFSETQ. CDR3 length: 16 amino acids. Between the trimmed V and J ends, which lost 0 bases and 2 bases, there was a span of 14 bases. CDR3 sequence: CASSLVPDRSNTEAFF. In DNA, the CDR3 is TGCGCCAGCAGCTTGGTACCGGACAGAAGTAACACTGAAGCTTTCTTT.

V usage is TRBV4-1 and J usage is TRBJ2-6; D unresolved. This CDR3 is built from 16 residues. The V gene lost 0 bases and the J gene lost 0 bases, with 6 bases spanning the gap. The germline gives CDR1 MGHRA, CDR2 YSYEKL. The CDR3 nucleotides are TGCGCCAGCAGCCAAGATGCCGGCTCTGGGGCCAACGTCCTGACTTTC. This gives the protein CASSQDAGSGANVLTF.